Listed below are T cell receptor beta chains from one sample, sequenced in a study of T cell repertoires in cytomegalovirus infection. TCRdb reprocessed the reads via MiXCR and lists one record per CDR3 protein. This sample has 95,000 to 150,000 distinct CDR3 sequences, with roughly a third found just once. The antigens for these receptors are not known. The specimen was CD8+ T cells from cultured PBMCs, collected from culture after CMV antigen stimulation. The receptors originated from a human donor in good health (CMV status not recorded). Some clones in this sample may be carry-over from other donors' samples. CDR3s include the opening cysteine and the closing phenylalanine or tryptophan. The order of the fields is J gene, D gene, V gene, clone size, CDR3 DNA, CDR3 protein. A D gene is named only where the DNA matches it firmly. Expanded clones are given a class, and other clones once, few, many or no size at all.

j_call: TRBJ2-2
d_call: -
v_call: TRBV7-9
clone_size: -
cdr3_nt: TGTGCCAATTTACATGACACCGGGGAGCTGTTTTTT
cdr3_aa: CANLHDTGELFF

j_call: TRBJ2-3
d_call: TRBD1
v_call: TRBV6-6
clone_size: -
cdr3_nt: TGTGCCAGCAGTAATGTTGTTGTGGTCGGGACAGGAGTCACAGATACGCAGTATTTT
cdr3_aa: CASSNVVVVGTGVTDTQYF

j_call: TRBJ1-1
d_call: -
v_call: TRBV20-1
clone_size: -
cdr3_nt: TGCAGTGCTAGACCACAGGGGAACACTGAAGCTTTCTTT
cdr3_aa: CSARPQGNTEAFF

j_call: TRBJ2-1
d_call: TRBD2
v_call: TRBV9
clone_size: -
cdr3_nt: TGTGCCAGCAGCGATCGGCCACTTAGCGGGGGGCCAAACAATGAGCAGTTCTTC
cdr3_aa: CASSDRPLSGGPNNEQFF

j_call: TRBJ1-1
d_call: -
v_call: TRBV7-2
clone_size: many
cdr3_nt: TGTGCCAGCAGCTCAGTAGCAGGCCTTGAAGCTTTCTTT
cdr3_aa: CASSSVAGLEAFF

j_call: TRBJ2-2
d_call: -
v_call: TRBV11-2
clone_size: -
cdr3_nt: TGTGCCAGCAGCCCACCCAACCCCACCGGGGAGCTGTTTTTT
cdr3_aa: CASSPPNPTGELFF

j_call: TRBJ1-5
d_call: -
v_call: TRBV6-6
clone_size: -
cdr3_nt: TGTGCCAGCCTAACCGGAAATCAGCCCCAGCATTTT
cdr3_aa: CASLTGNQPQHF

j_call: TRBJ2-5
d_call: -
v_call: TRBV7-6
clone_size: -
cdr3_nt: TGTGCCAGCAGCTTAGTTAGGGCCCCGAGTGAGACCCAGTACTTC
cdr3_aa: CASSLVRAPSETQYF

j_call: TRBJ2-3
d_call: -
v_call: TRBV18
clone_size: few
cdr3_nt: TGTGCCAGCTCACCACGAGCAGGGTATTTGGAGAGCACAGATACGCAGTATTTT
cdr3_aa: CASSPRAGYLESTDTQYF

j_call: TRBJ2-1
d_call: -
v_call: TRBV12-3/TRBV12-4
clone_size: -
cdr3_nt: TGTGCCAGCAGTTTAGGGTACAGCCTAGACAATGAGCAGTTCTTC
cdr3_aa: CASSLGYSLDNEQFF

j_call: TRBJ2-2
d_call: -
v_call: TRBV5-5
clone_size: many
cdr3_nt: TGTGCCAGCAGCTTGGAAGGGAGAGCGAACACCGGGGAGCTGTTTTTT
cdr3_aa: CASSLEGRANTGELFF

j_call: TRBJ2-1
d_call: -
v_call: TRBV4-1
clone_size: -
cdr3_nt: TGCGCCAGCAGCCAAGAGAAACGGACCTACAATGAGCAGTTCTTC
cdr3_aa: CASSQEKRTYNEQFF

j_call: TRBJ2-5
d_call: TRBD2
v_call: TRBV28
clone_size: -
cdr3_nt: TGTGCCAGCAGTTTAAGGTGGGGGGGGGAAGAGACCCAGTACTTC
cdr3_aa: CASSLRWGGEETQYF

j_call: TRBJ2-3
d_call: -
v_call: TRBV5-6
clone_size: -
cdr3_nt: TGTGCCAGCAGCTTTGTGATGGGTTACGATACGCAGTATTTT
cdr3_aa: CASSFVMGYDTQYF

j_call: TRBJ2-5
d_call: -
v_call: TRBV2
clone_size: few
cdr3_nt: TGTGCCAGCAGTGACGTCTTGGGCGTACAAGAGACCCAGTACTTC
cdr3_aa: CASSDVLGVQETQYF

j_call: TRBJ1-1
d_call: -
v_call: TRBV11-3
clone_size: many
cdr3_nt: TGTGCCAGCAGCCTAGGGTTCGACACTGAAGCTTTCTTT
cdr3_aa: CASSLGFDTEAFF

j_call: TRBJ1-5
d_call: TRBD1
v_call: TRBV27
clone_size: -
cdr3_nt: TGTGCCAGCAGTTTATCGGGACAGGGAGGTGGACAGCCCCAGCATTTT
cdr3_aa: CASSLSGQGGGQPQHF

j_call: TRBJ1-2
d_call: TRBD1
v_call: TRBV6-1
clone_size: many
cdr3_nt: TGTGCCTGTGGACGGGACAGGGGGTTCTATGGCTACACCTTC
cdr3_aa: CACGRDRGFYGYTF

j_call: TRBJ2-7
d_call: -
v_call: TRBV4-1
clone_size: few
cdr3_nt: TGCGCCAGCAGCCAAGATGGGCTCGAGCAGTACTTC
cdr3_aa: CASSQDGLEQYF

j_call: TRBJ2-5
d_call: -
v_call: TRBV6-5
clone_size: few
cdr3_nt: TGTGCCAGCAGTTACGGATCTGGGGAGACCCAGTACTTC
cdr3_aa: CASSYGSGETQYF

j_call: TRBJ1-2
d_call: -
v_call: TRBV27
clone_size: -
cdr3_nt: TGTGCCAGCCACGATGGGGGGACCTATGGCTACACCTTC
cdr3_aa: CASHDGGTYGYTF

j_call: TRBJ1-3
d_call: -
v_call: TRBV5-1
clone_size: -
cdr3_nt: TGCGCCAGCAGCTTGGTTCGGGCAGGGAGGTCTGGAAACACCATATATTTT
cdr3_aa: CASSLVRAGRSGNTIYF

j_call: TRBJ2-7
d_call: -
v_call: TRBV7-6
clone_size: many
cdr3_nt: TGTGCCAGCAGTAAGTGGGGGGGACAGGCTCTCTCCTACGAGCAGTACTTC
cdr3_aa: CASSKWGGQALSYEQYF

j_call: TRBJ2-1
d_call: -
v_call: TRBV7-9
clone_size: few
cdr3_nt: TGTGCCAGCAGCTTAGTTGGCGTTGAGCAGTTCTTC
cdr3_aa: CASSLVGVEQFF

j_call: TRBJ2-1
d_call: -
v_call: TRBV4-1
clone_size: -
cdr3_nt: TGCGCCAGCAGCCAAGAGAAGGGACATTTGGCGGGCAATGAGCAGTTCTTC
cdr3_aa: CASSQEKGHLAGNEQFF

j_call: TRBJ2-1
d_call: TRBD2
v_call: TRBV11-2
clone_size: few
cdr3_nt: TGTGCCAGCAGCTTAGGGACTAGCGGGGGGGCCATTGGCAATGAGCAGTTCTTC
cdr3_aa: CASSLGTSGGAIGNEQFF

j_call: TRBJ2-2
d_call: -
v_call: TRBV7-9
clone_size: few
cdr3_nt: TGTGCCAGCAGCCCAGTGGGCCTTATGAACACCGGGGAGCTGTTTTTT
cdr3_aa: CASSPVGLMNTGELFF

j_call: TRBJ1-5
d_call: -
v_call: TRBV2
clone_size: few
cdr3_nt: TGTGCCAGCAGTGAAAGCCGGGCCAATAATCAGCCCCAGCATTTT
cdr3_aa: CASSESRANNQPQHF

j_call: TRBJ2-7
d_call: TRBD1
v_call: TRBV27
clone_size: -
cdr3_nt: TGTGCCAGCAGTCAGACCGGGACAGAAACCTACGAGCAGTACTTC
cdr3_aa: CASSQTGTETYEQYF

j_call: TRBJ1-2
d_call: -
v_call: TRBV2
clone_size: many
cdr3_nt: TGTGCCAGCAGTGAATACAGAGGCCGAAACTATGGCTACACCTTC
cdr3_aa: CASSEYRGRNYGYTF

j_call: TRBJ1-1
d_call: -
v_call: TRBV5-6
clone_size: few
cdr3_nt: TGTGCCAGCAGCTTGTTCCGGGCGACCGGGAGCACTGAAGCTTTCTTT
cdr3_aa: CASSLFRATGSTEAFF

j_call: TRBJ1-1
d_call: TRBD1
v_call: TRBV7-9
clone_size: -
cdr3_nt: TGTGCCAGCAGCTTAGGGGGACAGGGGCGCACTGAAGCTTTCTTT
cdr3_aa: CASSLGGQGRTEAFF